Presented here are 15 T cell receptor beta chains from one specimen sequenced in a study of regulatory T cells in long-lasting Graves disease. TCR beta libraries were built with iRepertoire HTBI primers and Arm-PCR of CDR3 regions. TCRdb re-called the multiplex PCR reads with MiXCR, one entry per CDR3 protein. The profile shows approximately 400,000 distinct CDR3 sequences, 15% of them singletons. Time point described: newly diagnosed GD, antithyroid drugs for less than 3 months. PBMCs provided the RNA from which the TCR library was made. The same specimen was also included in a second study, on T cells in Graves' hyperthyroidism and ophthalmopathy.

The sample in question was peripheral blood mononuclear cells (PBMCs), obtained at new diagnosis, from a patient treated with antithyroid drugs. These receptors were obtained from a woman aged 30 to 39 with Graves disease.

This clonotype was detected ten times or more. The chain combines TRBV7-3 with TRBJ2-3; D might be TRBD1 (6 bases). V lost 4 bases to trimming and J lost 0 bases, with 14 bases between them. The V gene's germline CDR1 is SGHTA and CDR2 FQGTGA. The CDR3 has 16 amino acids. CDR3 loop: CASSSLRGGSTDTQYF. The DNA of the CDR3 is TGTGCCAGCAGCTCCCTTAGAGGGGGTAGCACAGATACGCAGTATTTT.

This clonotype occurred many times. The gene calls are TRBV13 and TRBJ2-7, with 9 bases lining up with TRBD2. CDR3 length equals 15 residues. Germline-derived CDR1 and CDR2 are PRHDT and FYEKMQ (reference sequence). With V trimmed by 2 bases and J by 7 bases, 9 bases remained unmatched. CDR3 loop: CASSLSLAGLREQYF. In DNA form, the CDR3 reads TGTGCCAGCAGCTTAAGCCTAGCGGGACTCAGGGAGCAGTACTTC.

The chain is built from TRBV27 and TRBJ1-2; weak D call: TRBD1 (6 bases). The ends were cut back, 6 bases at V and 0 bases at J, with 14 bases in the middle. The CDR3 is 15 amino acids. CDR1 is MNHEY and CDR2 is SMNVEV in the germline V gene (reference sequence). In nucleotides, the CDR3 is TGTGCCAGCAGCCCCCGACAGGCAGCTAACTATGGCTACACCTTC. It specifies CASSPRQAANYGYTF.

The CDR3: CASGLGLAGVGTGELFF. CDR3 bases: TGTGCTAGTGGTCTGGGACTAGCGGGAGTAGGTACCGGGGAGCTGTTTTTT. This chain links TRBV12-5 with TRBJ2-2; TRBD2 aligns across 14 bases. V gave up 5 bases and J gave up 5 bases; unmatched junction bases: 7. CDR1 LGHNT and CDR2 FRNRAP come from the germline V gene. The CDR3 spans 17 residues.

J is TRBJ1-1 and V is TRBV20-1; 8 nucleotides line up with TRBD1. CDR1 is DFQATT, CDR2 SNEGSKA, per germline (reference sequence). This CDR3 has 13 residues. After removal of 7 bases from V and 1 base from J, the junction contained 5 bases not matched to a gene. The CDR3 bases are TGCAGTGTCCCCAGGGGGCGGAACACTGAAGCTTTCTTT. Its translation is CSVPRGRNTEAFF.

This clonotype was observed many times. The V gene is TRBV11-2, the J gene TRBJ2-2, with D perhaps given as TRBD1 or TRBD2 (6 bases each). The V gene lost 5 bases and the J gene lost 0 bases, with 10 bases spanning the gap. This CDR3 is built from 15 residues. The germline V gene has CDR1 SGHAT and CDR2 FQNNGV. DNA for the CDR3: TGTGCCAGCAGCCGGGGGCAACCGAACACCGGGGAGCTGTTTTTT. Translating it yields CASSRGQPNTGELFF.

There are many counts of this clonotype. The CDR3 bases are TGTGCCAGCAGCCAAGCAAGGTTGACAGGGACGGGAGAGCAGTTCTTC. It encodes CASSQARLTGTGEQFF. This chain uses TRBV3-1 with TRBJ2-1, with TRBD1 matching 7 bases. The V gene end was trimmed by 1 base and the J gene end by 10 bases; junction bases not matched to a gene: 13. From germline, CDR1 is LGHDT and CDR2 YNNKEL (reference sequence). CDR3 length equals 16 residues.

This clonotype has a count of ten or more. V gene TRBV7-8 combines with J gene TRBJ2-7; TRBD2 aligns across 9 bases. CDR3 length: 16 residues. The germline gives CDR1 SGHVS, CDR2 FQNEAQ. V was pared by 1 base and J by 5 bases, with 9 bases of the junction left unmatched. In nucleotides, the CDR3 is TGTGCCAGCAGCTTAGAGGTAGCGGGAGTGTCGGACGAGCAGTACTTC. It specifies CASSLEVAGVSDEQYF.

This clonotype was recorded many times. The chain uses TRBV6-1 and TRBJ2-1; TRBD2 aligns across 11 bases. Germline CDR1 is MNHNS and CDR2 is SASEGT. The CDR3 is 17 residues long. V lost 8 bases to trimming and J lost 2 bases; unmatched junction nucleotides: 11. Written as DNA, the CDR3 is TGTGCCAGCTGCCCCGGGACTAGCGGTTTGCCCTACAATGAGCAGTTCTTC. Its translation: CASCPGTSGLPYNEQFF.

Notes on this clonotype: A clone one base away is much larger, so this may be a read error. This sequence joins TRBV3-1 and TRBJ1-2, with D possibly matching TRBD1 (6 bases). Trimming pared 1 base from V and 6 bases from J, leaving 6 bases between. Germline V lookup: CDR1 LGHDT, CDR2 YNNKEL (reference sequence). The CDR3 is made up of 12 amino acids. CDR3 DNA sequence: TGTGCCAGCAGCCAAGGGGGGCATGGCTACACCTTC. It is translated as CASSQGGHGYTF.

This clonotype was detected ten times or more. The chain combines TRBV12-3 or TRBV12-4 with TRBJ2-5; 8 positions match TRBD1. Trimming took 5 bases from V and 4 from J; bases not matched to a gene: 3. The CDR3 loop spans 13 amino acids. CDR3 residues: CASSRQGRETQYF. CDR3 coding DNA: TGTGCCAGCAGTAGACAGGGGAGAGAGACCCAGTACTTC.

This clonotype was found many times. Sequence at one end of the junction differs from germline and may be a read error. The chain recombines TRBV3-1 with TRBJ2-1; 7 positions match TRBD1. This CDR3 is 14 amino acids long. The germline V gene has CDR1 LGHDT and CDR2 YNNKEL (reference sequence). CDR3 in DNA: TGTGCCAGCAGCCAACGGGACAGCTACACTGAGCAGTTCTTC. Amino acid sequence: CASSQRDSYTEQFF.

The chain combines TRBV6-1 with TRBJ1-2; 8 bases fit TRBD1. Germline V gene lookup returns CDR1 MNHNS and CDR2 SASEGT. V dropped 4 bases and J dropped 1; count of bases not matched to a gene: 8. The CDR3 extends over 16 amino acids. The DNA of the CDR3 is TGTGCCAGCAGTGTTGTATCACAGGGGGTTAACTATGGCTACACCTTC. This encodes CASSVVSQGVNYGYTF.

Many counts were recorded for this clonotype. This rearrangement joins TRBV13 to TRBJ2-7; D is perhaps TRBD1 or TRBD2 (5 bases each). V shed 2 bases and J shed 6 bases, with 11 bases lying between them. The CDR3 is made up of 13 amino acids. Germline CDR1 and CDR2: PRHDT and FYEKMQ (reference sequence). The CDR3 nucleotides are TGTGCCAGCAGCTTACTGGGGGATGGCGAGCAGTACTTC. Amino acid sequence: CASSLLGDGEQYF.

The V call is TRBV10-3, the J call TRBJ1-6, with D unresolved. Trimming cost V 0 bases and J 8 bases, with 2 bases left between them. In germline, CDR1 is ENHRY, CDR2 SYGVKD. The CDR3 length is 12 residues. Here the CDR3 reads CAISESYSPLHF. The CDR3 region has the DNA TGTGCCATCAGTGAGTCCTATTCACCCCTCCACTTT.